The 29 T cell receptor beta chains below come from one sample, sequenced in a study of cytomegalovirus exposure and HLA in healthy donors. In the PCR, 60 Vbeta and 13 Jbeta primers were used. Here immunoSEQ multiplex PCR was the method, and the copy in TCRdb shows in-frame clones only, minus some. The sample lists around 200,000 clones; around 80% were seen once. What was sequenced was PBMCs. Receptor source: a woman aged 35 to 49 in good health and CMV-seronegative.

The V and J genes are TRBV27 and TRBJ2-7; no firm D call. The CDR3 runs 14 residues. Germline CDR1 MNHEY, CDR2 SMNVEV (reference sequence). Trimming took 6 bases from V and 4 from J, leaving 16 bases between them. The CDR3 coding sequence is TGTGCCAGCAGCCTCAGGTCCGAAACTTACGAGCAGTACTTC. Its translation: CASSLRSETYEQYF.

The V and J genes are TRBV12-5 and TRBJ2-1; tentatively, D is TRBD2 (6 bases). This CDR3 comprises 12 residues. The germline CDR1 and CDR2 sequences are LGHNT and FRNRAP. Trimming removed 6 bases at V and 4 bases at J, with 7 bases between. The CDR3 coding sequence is TGTGCTAGTGGAAGCGGGTACAATGAGCAGTTCTTC. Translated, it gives CASGSGYNEQFF.

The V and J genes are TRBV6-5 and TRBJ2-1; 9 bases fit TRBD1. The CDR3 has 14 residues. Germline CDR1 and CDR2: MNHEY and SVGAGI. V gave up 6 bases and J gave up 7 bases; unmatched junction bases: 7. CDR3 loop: CASRGQGEWNEQFF. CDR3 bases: TGTGCCAGCAGGGGACAGGGCGAGTGGAATGAGCAGTTCTTC.

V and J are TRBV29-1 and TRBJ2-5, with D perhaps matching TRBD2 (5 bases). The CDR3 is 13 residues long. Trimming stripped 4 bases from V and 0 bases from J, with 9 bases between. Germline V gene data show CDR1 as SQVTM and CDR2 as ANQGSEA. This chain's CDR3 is CSVGRLNQETQYF. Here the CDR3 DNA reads TGCAGCGTTGGGAGACTAAACCAAGAGACCCAGTACTTC.

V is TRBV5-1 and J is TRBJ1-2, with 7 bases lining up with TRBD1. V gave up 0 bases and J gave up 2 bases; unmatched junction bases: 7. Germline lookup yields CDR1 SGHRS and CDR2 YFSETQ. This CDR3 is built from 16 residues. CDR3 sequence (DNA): TGCGCCAGCAGCTTGGGACAGGGCCTCCCCAACTATGGCTACACCTTC. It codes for CASSLGQGLPNYGYTF.

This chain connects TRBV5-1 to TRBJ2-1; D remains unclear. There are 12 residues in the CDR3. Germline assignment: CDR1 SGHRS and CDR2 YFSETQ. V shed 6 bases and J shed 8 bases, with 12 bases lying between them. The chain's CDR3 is CASKPNGDEQFF. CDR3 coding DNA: TGCGCCAGCAAACCCAACGGAGATGAGCAGTTCTTC.

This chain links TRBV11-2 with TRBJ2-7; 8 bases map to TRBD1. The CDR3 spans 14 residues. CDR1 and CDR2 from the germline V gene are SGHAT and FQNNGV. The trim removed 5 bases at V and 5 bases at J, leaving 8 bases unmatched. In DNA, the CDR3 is TGTGCCAGCAGCACAGACAGGGGTTTCGACGAGCAGTACTTC. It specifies CASSTDRGFDEQYF.

CDR3 nucleotides: TGTGCCAGCAGCTTAGCGGGGGAGCGCACAGATACGCAGTATTTT. Translated, it gives CASSLAGERTDTQYF. The rearrangement joins TRBV11-3 to TRBJ2-3, with a possible D match to TRBD2 (6 bases). The CDR3 is 15 amino acids. The germline gives CDR1 SGHNT, CDR2 YENEEA. V lost 1 base and J 1 base, leaving 9 bases between the germline ends.

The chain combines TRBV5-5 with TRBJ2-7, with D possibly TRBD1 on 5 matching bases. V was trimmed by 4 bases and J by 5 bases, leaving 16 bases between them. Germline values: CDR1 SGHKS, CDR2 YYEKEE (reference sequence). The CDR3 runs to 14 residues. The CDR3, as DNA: TGTGCCAGCAGCCCTCGGACACCCCTGGACGAGCAGTACTTC. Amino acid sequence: CASSPRTPLDEQYF. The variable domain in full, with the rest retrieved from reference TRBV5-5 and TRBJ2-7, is DAGVTQSPTHLIKTRGQQVTLRCSPISGHKSVSWYQQVLGQGPQFIFQYYEKEERGRGNFPDRFSARQFPNYSSELNVNALLLGDSALYLCASSPRTPLDEQYFGPGTRLTVT.

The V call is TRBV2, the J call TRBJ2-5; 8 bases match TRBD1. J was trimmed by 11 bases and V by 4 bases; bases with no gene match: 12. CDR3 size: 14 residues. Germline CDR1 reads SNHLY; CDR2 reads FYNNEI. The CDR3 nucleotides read TGTGCCAGCAGTGCGACAGGGGCGCCGGGAGAGCAGTACTTC. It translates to CASSATGAPGEQYF. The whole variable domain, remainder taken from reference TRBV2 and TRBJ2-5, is EPEVTQTPSHQVTQMGQEVILRCVPISNHLYFYWYRQILGQKVEFLVSFYNNEISEKSEIFDDQFSVERPDGSNFTLKIRSTKLEDSAMYFCASSATGAPGEQYFGPGTRLLVL.

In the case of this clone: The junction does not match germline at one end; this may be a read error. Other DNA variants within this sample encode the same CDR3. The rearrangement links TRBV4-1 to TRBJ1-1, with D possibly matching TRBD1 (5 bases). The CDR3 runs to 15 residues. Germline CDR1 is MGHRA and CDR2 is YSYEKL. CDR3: CASSQDPGGNTEAFF. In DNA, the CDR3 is TGCGCCAGCAGCCAAGACCCCGGGGGAAACACTGAAGCCTTCTTT.

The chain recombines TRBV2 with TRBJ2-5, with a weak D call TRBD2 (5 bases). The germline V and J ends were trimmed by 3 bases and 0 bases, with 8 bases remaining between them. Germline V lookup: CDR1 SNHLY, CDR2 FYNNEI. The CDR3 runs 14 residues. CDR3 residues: CASSDLAYQETQYF. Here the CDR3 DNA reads TGTGCCAGCAGTGACCTAGCCTACCAAGAGACCCAGTACTTC.

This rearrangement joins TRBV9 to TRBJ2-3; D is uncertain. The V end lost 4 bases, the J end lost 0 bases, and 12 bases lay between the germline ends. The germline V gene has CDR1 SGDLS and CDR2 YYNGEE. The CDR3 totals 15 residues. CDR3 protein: CASSPRRFSTDTQYF. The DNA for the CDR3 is TGTGCCAGCAGCCCTCGCAGGTTTAGCACAGATACGCAGTATTTT.

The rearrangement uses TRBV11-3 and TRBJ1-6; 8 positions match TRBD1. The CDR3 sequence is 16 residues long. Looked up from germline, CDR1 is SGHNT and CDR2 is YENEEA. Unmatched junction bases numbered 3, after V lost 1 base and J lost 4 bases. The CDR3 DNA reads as TGTGCCAGCAGCTTAGGCCGGGACAGGTATAATTCACCCCTCCACTTT. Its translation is CASSLGRDRYNSPLHF.

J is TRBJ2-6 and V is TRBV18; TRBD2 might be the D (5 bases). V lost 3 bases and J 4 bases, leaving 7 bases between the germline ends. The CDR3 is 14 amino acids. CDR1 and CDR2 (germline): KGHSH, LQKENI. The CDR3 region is CASSPPGGANVLTF. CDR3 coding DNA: TGTGCCAGCTCACCCCCGGGAGGGGCCAACGTCCTGACTTTC. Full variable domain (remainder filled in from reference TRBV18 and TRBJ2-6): NAGVMQNPRHLVRRRGQEARLRCSPMKGHSHVYWYRQLPEEGLKFMVYLQKENIIDESGMPKERFSAEFPKEGPSILRIQQVVRGDSAAYFCASSPPGGANVLTFGAGSRLTVL.

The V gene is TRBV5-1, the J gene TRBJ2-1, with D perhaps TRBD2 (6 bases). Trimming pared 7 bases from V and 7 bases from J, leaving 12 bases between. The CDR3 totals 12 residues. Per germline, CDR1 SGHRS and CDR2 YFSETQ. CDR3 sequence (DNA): TGCGCCAGCCGACTAGGCTGGAATGAGCAGTTCTTC. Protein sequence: CASRLGWNEQFF.

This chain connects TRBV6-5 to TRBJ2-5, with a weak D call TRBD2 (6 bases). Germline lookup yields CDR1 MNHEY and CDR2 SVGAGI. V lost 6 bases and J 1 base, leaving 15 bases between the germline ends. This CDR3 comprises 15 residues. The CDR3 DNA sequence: TGTGCCAGCAGAAACGGAGGGAGTCCCCAAGAGACCCAGTACTTC. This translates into CASRNGGSPQETQYF.

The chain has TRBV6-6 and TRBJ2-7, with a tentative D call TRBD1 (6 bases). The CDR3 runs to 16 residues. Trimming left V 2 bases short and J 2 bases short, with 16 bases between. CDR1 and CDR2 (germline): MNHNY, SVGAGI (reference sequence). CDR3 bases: TGTGCCAGCAGTTACCCCACAGGACAGTTTCCCTACGAGCAGTACTTC. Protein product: CASSYPTGQFPYEQYF.

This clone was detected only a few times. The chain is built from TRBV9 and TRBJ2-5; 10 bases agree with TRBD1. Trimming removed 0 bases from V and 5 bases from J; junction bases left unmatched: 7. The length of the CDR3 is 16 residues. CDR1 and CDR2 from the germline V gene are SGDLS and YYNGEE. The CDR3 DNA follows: TGTGCCAGCAGCGTAGGTGACAGGGGGCGCAGGGAGACCCAGTACTTC. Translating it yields CASSVGDRGRRETQYF.

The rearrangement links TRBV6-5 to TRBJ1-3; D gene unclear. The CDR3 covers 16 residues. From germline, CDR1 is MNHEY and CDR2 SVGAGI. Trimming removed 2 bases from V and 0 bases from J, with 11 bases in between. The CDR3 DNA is TGTGCCAGCAGTTACGGGCCGGTGGCCTCTGGAAACACCATATATTTT. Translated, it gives CASSYGPVASGNTIYF.

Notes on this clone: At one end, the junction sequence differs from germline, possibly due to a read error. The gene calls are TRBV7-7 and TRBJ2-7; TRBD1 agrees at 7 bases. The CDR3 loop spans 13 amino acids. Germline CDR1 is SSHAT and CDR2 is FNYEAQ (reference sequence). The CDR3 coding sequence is TGTGCTAGCAGCATCGGGACAGTCGGGGAGCAGTACTTC. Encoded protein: CASSIGTVGEQYF.

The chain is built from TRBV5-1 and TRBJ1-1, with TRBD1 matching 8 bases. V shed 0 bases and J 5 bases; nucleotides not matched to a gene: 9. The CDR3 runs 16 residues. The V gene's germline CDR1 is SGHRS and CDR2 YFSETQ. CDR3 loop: CASSLGQGALWTEAFF. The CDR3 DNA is TGCGCCAGCAGCTTGGGGCAGGGGGCGCTGTGGACTGAAGCTTTCTTT.

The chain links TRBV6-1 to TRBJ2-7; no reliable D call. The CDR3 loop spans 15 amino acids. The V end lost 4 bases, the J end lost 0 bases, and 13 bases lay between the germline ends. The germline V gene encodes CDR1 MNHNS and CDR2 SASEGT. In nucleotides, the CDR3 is TGTGCCAGCAGTGTTGCAACTCAGGCCTCCTACGAGCAGTACTTC. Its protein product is CASSVATQASYEQYF.

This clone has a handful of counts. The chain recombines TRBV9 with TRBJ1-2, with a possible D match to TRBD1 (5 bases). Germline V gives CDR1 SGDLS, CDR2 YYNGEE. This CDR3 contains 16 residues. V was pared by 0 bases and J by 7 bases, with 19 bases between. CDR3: CASSVGLGLTLGGYTF. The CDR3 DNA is TGTGCCAGCAGCGTAGGTTTGGGGCTTACTCTTGGTGGCTACACCTTC.

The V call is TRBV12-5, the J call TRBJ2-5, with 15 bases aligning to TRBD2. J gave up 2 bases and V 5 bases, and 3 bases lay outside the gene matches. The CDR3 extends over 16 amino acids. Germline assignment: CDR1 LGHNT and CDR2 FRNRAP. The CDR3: CASGLGLAGGQETQYF. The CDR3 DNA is TGTGCTAGTGGTCTCGGACTAGCGGGGGGGCAAGAGACCCAGTACTTC.

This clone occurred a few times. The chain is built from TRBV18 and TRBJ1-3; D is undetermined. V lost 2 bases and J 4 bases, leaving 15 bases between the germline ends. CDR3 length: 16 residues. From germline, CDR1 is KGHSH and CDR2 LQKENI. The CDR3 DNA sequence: TGTGCCAGCTCACCAGAGGTTGGCCTGTCGGGAAACACCATATATTTT. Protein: CASSPEVGLSGNTIYF.

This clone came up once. The DNA for the CDR3 is TGTGCCAGCAGCCAAGATGCGCTAGCGGGGGAGAGCACAGATACGCAGTATTTT. Amino acid sequence: CASSQDALAGESTDTQYF. The gene calls are TRBV4-2 and TRBJ2-3; 10 bases fit TRBD2. V lost 0 bases and J lost 0; bases outside the gene matches: 6. Germline CDR1 is LGHNA and CDR2 is YNFKEQ. The CDR3 is made up of 18 amino acids.

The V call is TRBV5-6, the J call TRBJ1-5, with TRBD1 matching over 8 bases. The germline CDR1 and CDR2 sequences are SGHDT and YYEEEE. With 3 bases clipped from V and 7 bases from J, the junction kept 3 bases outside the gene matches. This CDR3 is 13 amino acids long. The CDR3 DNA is TGTGCCAGCAGCTATACAGGGGGACAGCCCCAGCATTTT. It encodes CASSYTGGQPQHF.

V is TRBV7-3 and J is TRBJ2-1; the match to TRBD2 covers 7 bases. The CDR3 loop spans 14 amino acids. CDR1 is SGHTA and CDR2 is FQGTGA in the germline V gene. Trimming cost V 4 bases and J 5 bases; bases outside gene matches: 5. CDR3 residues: CASSSGGGNNEQFF. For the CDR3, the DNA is TGTGCCAGCAGCTCTGGCGGGGGAAACAATGAGCAGTTCTTC.